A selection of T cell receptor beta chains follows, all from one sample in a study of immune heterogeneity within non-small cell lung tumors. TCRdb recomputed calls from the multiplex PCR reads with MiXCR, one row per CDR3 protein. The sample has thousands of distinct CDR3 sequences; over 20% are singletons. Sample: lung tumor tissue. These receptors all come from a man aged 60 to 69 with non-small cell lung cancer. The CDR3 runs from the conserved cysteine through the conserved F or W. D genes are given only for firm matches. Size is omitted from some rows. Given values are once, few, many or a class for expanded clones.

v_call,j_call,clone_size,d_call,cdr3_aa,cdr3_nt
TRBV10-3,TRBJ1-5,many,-,CAIRQDSNQPQHF,TGTGCCATCAGGCAGGATAGCAATCAGCCCCAGCATTTT
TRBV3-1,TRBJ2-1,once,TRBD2,CASNLPRTSGSYNEQFF,TGTGCCAGCAACCTACCCAGGACTAGCGGGAGCTACAATGAGCAGTTCTTC
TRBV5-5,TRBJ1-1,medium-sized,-,CASRAWGNTEAFF,TGTGCCAGCAGAGCCTGGGGGAACACTGAAGCTTTCTTT
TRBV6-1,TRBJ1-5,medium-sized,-,CASSAGWGQPQHF,TGTGCCAGCAGTGCCGGGTGGGGGCAGCCCCAGCATTTT
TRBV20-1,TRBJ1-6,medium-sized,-,CSARPGLTQNSPLHF,TGCAGTGCTAGGCCGGGACTAACGCAGAATTCACCCCTCCACTTT
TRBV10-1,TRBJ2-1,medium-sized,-,CASSWDENNEQFF,TGCGCCAGCAGCTGGGACGAGAACAATGAGCAGTTCTTC
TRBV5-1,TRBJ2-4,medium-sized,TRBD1,CASRAGPGQGAKAKNIQYF,TGCGCCAGCAGAGCGGGCCCTGGACAGGGGGCGAAAGCCAAAAACATTCAGTACTTC
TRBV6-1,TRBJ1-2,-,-,CASTTGGYGYTF,TGTGCCAGCACCACGGGGGGGTATGGCTACACCTTC
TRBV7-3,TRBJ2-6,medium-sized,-,CASSPQAVGANVLTF,TGTGCCAGCAGCCCACAGGCTGTCGGGGCCAACGTCCTGACTTTC
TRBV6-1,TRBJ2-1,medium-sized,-,CASTLVSSYNEQFF,TGTGCCAGCACTCTGGTGAGCTCCTACAATGAGCAGTTCTTC
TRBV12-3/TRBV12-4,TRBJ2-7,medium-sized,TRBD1,CASSPDRGSRVF,TGTGCCAGCAGTCCGGACAGGGGCAGTCGAGTTTTC
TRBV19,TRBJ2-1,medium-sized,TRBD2,CASSISGSSYNEQFF,TGTGCCAGTAGTATTAGCGGGAGCTCCTACAATGAGCAGTTCTTC
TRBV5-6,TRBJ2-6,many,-,CASSQGAGANVLTF,TGTGCCAGCAGTCAGGGAGCTGGGGCCAACGTCCTGACTTTC
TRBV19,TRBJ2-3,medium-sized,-,CASSIAWEDTQYF,TGTGCCAGTAGTATTGCCTGGGAAGATACGCAGTATTTT
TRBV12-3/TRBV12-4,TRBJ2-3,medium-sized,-,CASSLGPAYSTDTQYF,TGTGCCAGCAGTTTAGGTCCAGCGTATAGCACAGATACGCAGTATTTT
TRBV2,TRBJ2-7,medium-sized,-,CASSPTRSYEQYF,TGTGCCAGCAGTCCTACAAGATCCTACGAGCAGTACTTC
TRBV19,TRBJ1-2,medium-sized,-,CASSPFDPGNYGYTF,TGTGCCAGTAGTCCCTTCGATCCGGGAAACTATGGCTACACCTTC
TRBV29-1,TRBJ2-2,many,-,CSVDVLASGELFF,TGCAGCGTTGATGTCCTAGCTTCCGGGGAGCTGTTTTTT
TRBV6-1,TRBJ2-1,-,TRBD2,CARSGLALAGVGEQFF,TGTGCAAGAAGTGGCTTGGCACTAGCGGGAGTGGGTGAGCAGTTCTTC
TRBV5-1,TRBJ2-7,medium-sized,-,CASSLYQPYEQYF,TGCGCCAGCAGCTTATACCAGCCCTACGAGCAGTACTTC